The next 2 T cell receptor beta chains were all read from a single sample in a study of human T cells and chemical hapten exposure. TCRdb itself ran the RACE reads through MiXCR, one entry per CDR3 protein. The profile shows approximately 80,000 distinct CDR3 sequences, under 9% of them singletons. The sample's time point: patch test 1, 2 weeks after DPC sensitization. Noted treatment: therapeutic diphenylcyclopropenone sensitization with weekly scalp DPC. The source was whole blood, collected in connection with sensitization to the hapten diphenylcyclopropenone (DPC). These receptors came from a woman aged 25 to 39 with alopecia areata. Some clones in this sample may be carry-over from other donors' samples.

This clonotype was seen once. The chain recombines TRBV10-3 with TRBJ2-7, with 7 bases that match TRBD1. Germline assignment: CDR1 ENHRY and CDR2 SYGVKD. The CDR3 has 13 amino acids. With V trimmed by 6 bases and J by 5 bases, 7 bases remained unmatched. The DNA of the CDR3 is TGTGCCATCAGCGGGACAGTTAGCCACGAGCAGTACTTC. As protein: CAISGTVSHEQYF.

This clonotype has ten or more counts. The chain joins TRBV12-5 to TRBJ2-6; D tentatively fits TRBD1 or TRBD2 (5 bases each). Germline CDR1 LGHNT, CDR2 FRNRAP. The CDR3 totals 17 residues. V was clipped by 0 bases and J by 0 bases, with 9 bases between them. The CDR3 is CASGLVLGPSGANVLTF. The CDR3 coding sequence is TGTGCTAGTGGTTTGGTACTGGGACCCTCTGGGGCCAACGTCCTGACTTTC. The complete variable domain, with remaining parts taken from reference TRBV12-5 and TRBJ2-6, reads DARVTQTPRHKVTEMGQEVTMRCQPILGHNTVFWYRQTMMQGLELLAYFRNRAPLDDSGMPKDRFSAEMPDATLATLKIQPSEPRDSAVYFCASGLVLGPSGANVLTFGAGSRLTVL.